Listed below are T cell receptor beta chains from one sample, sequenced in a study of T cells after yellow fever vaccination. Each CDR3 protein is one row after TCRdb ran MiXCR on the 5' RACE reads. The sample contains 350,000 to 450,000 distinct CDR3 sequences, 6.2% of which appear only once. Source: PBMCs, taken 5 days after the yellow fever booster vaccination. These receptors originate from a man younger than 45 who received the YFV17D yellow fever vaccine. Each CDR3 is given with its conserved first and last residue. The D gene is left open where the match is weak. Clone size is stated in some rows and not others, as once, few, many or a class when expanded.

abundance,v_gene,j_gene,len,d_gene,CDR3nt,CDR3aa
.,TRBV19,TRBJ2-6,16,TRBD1,TGTGCCAGTAGTATAGGACAGGGGTCTGGGGCCAACGTCCTGACTTTC,CASSIGQGSGANVLTF
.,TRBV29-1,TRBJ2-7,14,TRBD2,TGCAGCGTTCTCCGGACTAGCGGGGGCTACGAGCAGTACTTC,CSVLRTSGGYEQYF
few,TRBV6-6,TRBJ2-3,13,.,TGTGCCAGCACAGGGCAGCGAAGGGATACGCAGTATTTT,CASTGQRRDTQYF
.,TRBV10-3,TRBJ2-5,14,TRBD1,TGTGCCATCAGTGAGGGGACAGATAAAGAGACCCAGTACTTC,CAISEGTDKETQYF
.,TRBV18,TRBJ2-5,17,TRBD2,TGTGCCAGCTCACCACCGTCTCGGCGGGAGGGCCGCGAGACCCAGTACTTC,CASSPPSRREGRETQYF
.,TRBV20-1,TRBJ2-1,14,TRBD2,TGCAGTGCTTCGAGACTAGCGGCCAACAATGAGCAGTTCTTC,CSASRLAANNEQFF
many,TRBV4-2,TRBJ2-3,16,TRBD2,TGTGCCAGCAGCCAGTGGATTAGCGGGAGTCCAGATACGCAGTATTTT,CASSQWISGSPDTQYF
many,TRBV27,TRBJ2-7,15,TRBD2,TGTGCCAGCAGTTTATTAGCGGGAGGATACCTCGAGCAGTACTTC,CASSLLAGGYLEQYF
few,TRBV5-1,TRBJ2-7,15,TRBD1,TGCGCCAGCAGCTTGGCGGGACAGGGGATCCACGAGCAGTACTTC,CASSLAGQGIHEQYF
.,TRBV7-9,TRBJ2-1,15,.,TGTGCCACCCTCCTTAGCGCGAGCTCCTACAATGAGCAGTTCTTC,CATLLSASSYNEQFF